What follows are 8 T cell receptor beta chains derived from one specimen sequenced in a study of cytomegalovirus exposure and HLA in healthy donors. Primers included in the PCR were 60 Vbeta and 13 Jbeta primers. Assay used: immunoSEQ multiplex PCR; TCRdb lists only in-frame clones, some missing. The table has 110,000 or so clones, around 68% seen once; the top ten hold 11%. What was sequenced was PBMCs. The receptors come from a woman in her forties or fifties in good health and CMV-seropositive.

Only a few counts were recorded for this clone. The chain recombines TRBV6-5 with TRBJ2-5, with D possibly being TRBD2 (5 bases). Gene TRBJ2-7 matches the end of the DNA better, so the J call may be wrong. CDR3 length equals 16 residues. CDR1 MNHEY and CDR2 SVGAGI come from the germline V gene. In nucleotides, the CDR3 is TGTGCCAGCAGTTACTCGCGGCGCGGGCTTGACTACGAGCAGTACTTC. It is translated as CASSYSRRGLDYEQYF.

This clone turned up a few times. The chain is built from TRBV28 and TRBJ1-2; 7 bases are shared with TRBD1. After removal of 6 bases from V and 5 bases from J, the junction contained 12 bases not matched to a gene. Germline loops: CDR1 MDHEN, CDR2 SYDVKM. CDR3 size: 15 residues. CDR3 in amino acids: CASSYSWRTGYGYTF. CDR3 DNA sequence: TGTGCCAGCAGCTACTCATGGAGGACAGGATATGGCTACACCTTC.

The V and J genes are TRBV7-6 and TRBJ2-7; TRBD1 matches at 8 bases. Per germline, CDR1 SGHVS and CDR2 FNYEAQ. The J segment lost 2 bases and the V segment lost 1 base, leaving 4 bases of the junction unmatched. CDR3 size: 15 residues. CDR3 nucleotide sequence: TGTGCCAGCAGCTTAGATAGGACAGGGCCCTACGAGCAGTACTTC. This sequence encodes CASSLDRTGPYEQYF. Full variable domain (missing parts from reference TRBV7-6 and TRBJ2-7): GAGVSQSPRYKVTKRGQDVALRCDPISGHVSLYWYRQALGQGPEFLTYFNYEAQQDKSGLPNDRFSAERPEGSISTLTIQRTEQRDSAMYRCASSLDRTGPYEQYFGPGTRLTVT.

The chain employs TRBV27 and TRBJ2-7; no firm D call. The CDR3 runs 13 residues. Germline V gene data show CDR1 as MNHEY and CDR2 as SMNVEV (reference sequence). Deletions cut 6 bases from V and 2 bases from J, with 11 bases between. CDR3 nucleotides: TGTGCCAGCAGCCCTACAGCCGCCTACGAGCAGTACTTC. It is translated as CASSPTAAYEQYF.

This clone was seen once. The J gene is TRBJ1-2, the V gene TRBV18, with 9 bases lining up with TRBD1. Per the germline V gene, CDR1 is KGHSH and CDR2 is LQKENI. J lost 2 bases, V lost 3 bases, and 4 bases had no gene match. CDR3 length: 15 residues. CDR3 in amino acids: CASSPTGTGNYGYTF. As DNA, the CDR3 is TGTGCCAGCTCACCGACCGGGACAGGGAACTATGGCTACACCTTC.

The V call is TRBV11-3, the J call TRBJ2-1; TRBD1 aligns across 12 bases. Trimming cost V 5 bases and J 6 bases; bases outside gene matches: 5. Germline loops: CDR1 SGHNT, CDR2 YENEEA. The CDR3 loop spans 15 amino acids. The CDR3 region is CASSPGTGGGNEQFF. CDR3 DNA sequence: TGTGCCAGCAGCCCTGGGACAGGGGGCGGCAATGAGCAGTTCTTC.

The chain has TRBV7-2 and TRBJ1-2, with D maybe TRBD1 (6 bases). The CDR3 sequence is 13 residues long. CDR1 is SGHTA, CDR2 FQGNSA, per germline. The ends were cut back, 5 bases at V and 4 bases at J, with 11 bases in the middle. CDR3 bases: TGTGCCAGCAGCCCCTCGACAGGCTATGGCTACACCTTC. Translated: CASSPSTGYGYTF.

CDR3 in DNA: TGTGCCACTAAAGACAGCATGAACACTGAAGCTTTCTTT. Encoded protein: CATKDSMNTEAFF. This chain joins TRBV2 and TRBJ1-1; a weak D match, TRBD1 (5 bases). Germline assignment: CDR1 SNHLY and CDR2 FYNNEI. Trimming took off 10 bases at V and 0 bases at J, with 12 bases between the two ends. The CDR3 spans 13 residues.